One sample yielded the 17 T cell receptor beta chains listed below, sequenced in a study of T cell changes during pregnancy in multiple sclerosis. This table comes from immunoSEQ multiplex PCR, and its TCRdb copy is limited to in-frame clones, with some not included. Here the sample spans around 92,000 clones, approximately 93% being singletons. Sequencing used peripheral blood, obtained after pregnancy. These receptors were taken from a female donor with multiple sclerosis, enrolled in a pregnancy study.

This chain links TRBV5-1 with TRBJ2-1; 7 bases line up with TRBD2. This CDR3 spans 15 amino acids. Germline V gives CDR1 SGHRS, CDR2 YFSETQ. J lost 0 bases, V lost 2 bases, and 2 bases had no gene match. This CDR3 is CASSLAGSSYNEQFF. In DNA, the CDR3 is TGCGCCAGCAGCTTAGCGGGAAGCTCCTACAATGAGCAGTTCTTC.

This sequence joins TRBV5-1 and TRBJ2-3; 9 nucleotides line up with TRBD2. The CDR3 spans 16 residues. CDR1 is SGHRS and CDR2 is YFSETQ in the germline V gene. The trim removed 0 bases at V and 5 bases at J, leaving 7 bases unmatched. The CDR3 region has the DNA TGCGCCAGCAGCTTGGATCCAGCGGGAGGTCAAGATACGCAGTATTTT. Protein: CASSLDPAGGQDTQYF. The full variable domain, with the rest looked up from reference TRBV5-1 and TRBJ2-3, is KAGVTQTPRYLIKTRGQQVTLSCSPISGHRSVSWYQQTPGQGLQFLFEYFSETQRNKGNFPGRFSGRQFSNSRSEMNVSTLELGDSALYLCASSLDPAGGQDTQYFGPGTRLTVL.

The chain couples TRBV13 to TRBJ2-1; D possibly corresponds to TRBD2 (5 bases). The V gene lost 2 bases and the J gene lost 8 bases, with 19 bases spanning the gap. Looked up from germline, CDR1 is PRHDT and CDR2 is FYEKMQ (reference sequence). The CDR3 contains 16 residues. CDR3 nucleotide sequence: TGTGCCAGCAGCTTACTATATCGACCCCTGGAGGATGAGCAGTTCTTC. Translation: CASSLLYRPLEDEQFF.

The rearrangement links TRBV5-4 to TRBJ1-2; TRBD1 matches 7 bases. Germline V gene sequence: CDR1 SGHNT, CDR2 YYREEE (reference sequence). Trimming removed 1 base from V and 7 bases from J; junction bases left unmatched: 1. The CDR3 length is 12 residues. CDR3 region: CASSLRDSGYTF. The DNA of the CDR3 is TGTGCCAGCAGCTTGAGGGACAGTGGCTACACCTTC. Together with reference TRBV5-4 and TRBJ1-2, the CDR3 gives the full variable domain: ETGVTQSPTHLIKTRGQQVTLRCSSQSGHNTVSWYQQALGQGPQFIFQYYREEENGRGNFPPRFSGLQFPNYSSELNVNALELDDSALYLCASSLRDSGYTFGSGTRLTVV.

This clone was found once. J is TRBJ2-7 and V is TRBV27; no reliable D call. From germline, CDR1 is MNHEY and CDR2 SMNVEV (reference sequence). V lost 0 bases, J lost 2 bases, and 5 bases lay in between. This CDR3 has 13 residues. The CDR3 DNA is TGTGCCAGCAGTTTATCCAGTCCCTACGAGCAGTACTTC. This gives the protein CASSLSSPYEQYF.

V is TRBV18 and J is TRBJ1-3, with TRBD1 identical over 7 bases. This CDR3 region has 13 residues. Germline-derived CDR1 and CDR2 are KGHSH and LQKENI. The J segment lost 4 bases and the V segment lost 3 bases, leaving 0 bases of the junction unmatched. The CDR3 protein is CASSPGQGNTIYF. CDR3 DNA sequence: TGTGCCAGCTCACCGGGACAGGGAAACACCATATATTTT.

This sequence joins TRBV7-6 and TRBJ2-5; a weak D match, TRBD2 (5 bases). CDR1 is SGHVS, CDR2 FNYEAQ, per germline. The CDR3 runs 15 residues. V was clipped by 5 bases and J by 5 bases, with 18 bases between them. Written as DNA, the CDR3 is TGTGCCAGCAGCACACTCTTTAGCGCCCAGGAGACCCAGTACTTC. This translates into CASSTLFSAQETQYF.

This chain joins TRBV7-9 and TRBJ1-2; a possible D gene is TRBD1 (5 bases). Germline V gene sequence: CDR1 SEHNR, CDR2 FQNEAQ (reference sequence). The V end lost 5 bases, the J end lost 4 bases, and 17 bases lay between the germline ends. The CDR3 sequence is 15 residues long. CDR3 amino acids: CASSHRRASGYGYTF. CDR3 in DNA: TGTGCCAGCAGCCATCGCAGGGCCTCGGGCTATGGCTACACCTTC.

The V and J genes are TRBV5-1 and TRBJ2-2, with TRBD2 matching 8 bases. V was pared by 4 bases and J by 2 bases, with 4 bases of the junction left unmatched. CDR3 length: 15 residues. Germline-derived CDR1 and CDR2 are SGHRS and YFSETQ. For the CDR3, the DNA is TGCGCCAGCAGCCAGGGACTAGTAAACACCGGGGAGCTGTTTTTT. Protein product: CASSQGLVNTGELFF. Using reference TRBV5-1 and TRBJ2-2 for the parts outside the CDR3, the full variable domain is KAGVTQTPRYLIKTRGQQVTLSCSPISGHRSVSWYQQTPGQGLQFLFEYFSETQRNKGNFPGRFSGRQFSNSRSEMNVSTLELGDSALYLCASSQGLVNTGELFFGEGSRLTVL.

The chain joins TRBV6-1 to TRBJ2-1; possible D gene TRBD2, 5 bases. CDR3 length: 14 residues. V shed 7 bases and J shed 4 bases, with 14 bases lying between them. CDR1 is MNHNS and CDR2 is SASEGT in the germline V gene. Written as DNA, the CDR3 is TGTGCCAGCAAAGTGGAGGTAGGATACAATGAGCAGTTCTTC. This gives the protein CASKVEVGYNEQFF.

The rearrangement joins TRBV7-2 to TRBJ1-2; 7 nucleotides align to TRBD1. The CDR3 has 13 amino acids. CDR1 and CDR2 (germline): SGHTA, FQGNSA. V was pared by 4 bases and J by 8 bases, with 7 bases of the junction left unmatched. CDR3 coding DNA: TGTGCCAGCAGCTACGACAGGGTCACGGGCTACACCTTC. This codes for CASSYDRVTGYTF.

The J gene is TRBJ1-5, the V gene TRBV4-1, with D maybe TRBD1 (5 bases). The V gene's germline CDR1 is MGHRA and CDR2 YSYEKL. This CDR3 region has 15 residues. V lost 3 bases to trimming and J lost 2 bases, with 11 bases between them. CDR3 DNA: TGCGCCAGCAGCCATGGGCAGGGTGGCAATCAGCCCCAGCATTTT. This encodes CASSHGQGGNQPQHF.

This clone was seen only once. J is TRBJ2-5 and V is TRBV7-9; D may be TRBD2 (6 bases). CDR1 is SEHNR, CDR2 FQNEAQ, per germline (reference sequence). V dropped 3 bases and J dropped 1 base, with 15 bases sitting between them. This CDR3 contains 16 residues. In nucleotides, the CDR3 is TGTGCCAGCAGCTTTCCCAGATGGGGACTCCAAGAGACCCAGTACTTC. The encoded protein is CASSFPRWGLQETQYF.

The J gene is TRBJ1-4, the V gene TRBV7-9; 8 bases are a match to TRBD1. V dropped 3 bases and J dropped 5; count of bases not matched to a gene: 5. This CDR3 has 15 amino acids. Per germline, CDR1 SEHNR and CDR2 FQNEAQ (reference sequence). The CDR3 region has the DNA TGTGCCAGCAGCTTTACAGGGGGTAAAAATGAAAAACTGTTTTTT. This translates into CASSFTGGKNEKLFF.

This chain links TRBV4-2 with TRBJ2-7; D perhaps matches TRBD1 (6 bases). The CDR3 spans 15 residues. The V and J ends lost 0 bases and 5 bases respectively, with 14 bases between them. Germline values: CDR1 LGHNA, CDR2 YNFKEQ. The chain's CDR3 is CASSQESGTLHEQYF. CDR3 in DNA: TGTGCCAGCAGCCAAGAAAGTGGGACATTGCACGAGCAGTACTTC.

This chain uses TRBV6-5 with TRBJ2-3; 7 bases fit TRBD2. Per the germline V gene, CDR1 is MNHEY and CDR2 is SVGAGI. V dropped 6 bases and J dropped 5; count of bases not matched to a gene: 8. The CDR3 spans 14 residues. CDR3 nucleotide sequence: TGTGCCAGCAGGGAAGCGGGATTGATAGATACGCAGTATTTT. It translates to CASREAGLIDTQYF.

The chain combines TRBV6-1 with TRBJ2-7; TRBD1 is a possible D gene (5 bases). Trimming removed 6 bases at V and 2 bases at J, with 11 bases between. The length of the CDR3 is 13 residues. CDR1 and CDR2 from the germline V gene are MNHNS and SASEGT. The CDR3 loop reads CASRRTGTYEQYF. DNA of the CDR3: TGTGCCAGCAGGAGAACAGGAACCTACGAGCAGTACTTC.